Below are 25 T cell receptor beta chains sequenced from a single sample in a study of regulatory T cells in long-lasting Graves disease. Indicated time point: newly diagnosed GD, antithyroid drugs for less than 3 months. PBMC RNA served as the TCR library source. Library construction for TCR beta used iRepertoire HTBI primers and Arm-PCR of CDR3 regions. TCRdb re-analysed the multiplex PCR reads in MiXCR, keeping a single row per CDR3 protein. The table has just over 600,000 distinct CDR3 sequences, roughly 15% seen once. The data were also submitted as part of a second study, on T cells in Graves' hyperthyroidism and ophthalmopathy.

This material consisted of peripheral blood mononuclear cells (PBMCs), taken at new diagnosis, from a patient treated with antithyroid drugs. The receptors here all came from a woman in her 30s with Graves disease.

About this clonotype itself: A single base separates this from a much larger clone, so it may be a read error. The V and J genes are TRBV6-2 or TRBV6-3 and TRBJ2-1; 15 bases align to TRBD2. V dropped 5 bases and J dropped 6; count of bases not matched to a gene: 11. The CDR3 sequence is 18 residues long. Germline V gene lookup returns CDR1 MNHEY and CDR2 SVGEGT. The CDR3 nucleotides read TGTGCCAGCAGTATCCCCTGGACTAGCGGGAGGGCCGGCAATGAGCAGTTCTTC. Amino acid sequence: CASSIPWTSGRAGNEQFF.

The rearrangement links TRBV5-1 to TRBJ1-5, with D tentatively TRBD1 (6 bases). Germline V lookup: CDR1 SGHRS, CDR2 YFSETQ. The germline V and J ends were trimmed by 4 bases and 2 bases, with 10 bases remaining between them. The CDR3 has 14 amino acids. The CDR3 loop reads CASSKQGGNQPQHF. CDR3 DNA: TGCGCCAGCAGCAAACAGGGAGGCAATCAGCCCCAGCATTTT.

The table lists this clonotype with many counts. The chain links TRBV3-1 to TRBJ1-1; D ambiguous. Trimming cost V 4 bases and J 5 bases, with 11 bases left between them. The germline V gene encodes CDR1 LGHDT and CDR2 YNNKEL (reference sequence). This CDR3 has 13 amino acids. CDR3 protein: CASSRQTGTEAFF. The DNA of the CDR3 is TGTGCCAGCAGCCGGCAAACTGGGACTGAAGCTTTCTTT. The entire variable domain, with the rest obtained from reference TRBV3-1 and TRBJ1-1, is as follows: DTAVSQTPKYLVTQMGNDKSIKCEQNLGHDTMYWYKQDSKKFLKIMFSYNNKELIINETVPNRFSPKSPDKAHLNLHINSLELGDSAVYFCASSRQTGTEAFFGQGTRLTVV.

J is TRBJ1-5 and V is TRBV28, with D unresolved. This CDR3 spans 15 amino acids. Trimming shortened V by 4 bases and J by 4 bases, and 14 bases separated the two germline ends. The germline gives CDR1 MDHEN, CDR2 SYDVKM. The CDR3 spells CASSSTPVTNQPQHF. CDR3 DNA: TGTGCCAGCAGTTCGACACCAGTGACAAATCAGCCCCAGCATTTT.

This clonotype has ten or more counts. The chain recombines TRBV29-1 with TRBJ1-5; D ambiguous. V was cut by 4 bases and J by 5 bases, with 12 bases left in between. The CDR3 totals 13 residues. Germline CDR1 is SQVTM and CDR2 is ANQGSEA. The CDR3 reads CSVGQTFDQPQHF. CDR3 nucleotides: TGCAGCGTTGGCCAGACCTTTGATCAGCCCCAGCATTTT.

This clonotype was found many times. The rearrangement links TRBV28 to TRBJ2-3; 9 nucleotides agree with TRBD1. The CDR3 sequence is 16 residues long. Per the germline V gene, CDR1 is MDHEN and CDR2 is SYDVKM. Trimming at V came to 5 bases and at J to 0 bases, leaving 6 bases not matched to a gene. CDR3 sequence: CASSHRTGASTDTQYF. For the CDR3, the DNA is TGTGCCAGCAGTCATCGGACAGGGGCTAGCACAGATACGCAGTATTTT.

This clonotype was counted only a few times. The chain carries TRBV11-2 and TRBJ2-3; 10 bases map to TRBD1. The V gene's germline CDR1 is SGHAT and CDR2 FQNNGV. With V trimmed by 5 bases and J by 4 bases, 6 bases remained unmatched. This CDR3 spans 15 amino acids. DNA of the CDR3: TGTGCCAGCAGCCCGACAGGGGGCGTCCCAGATACGCAGTATTTT. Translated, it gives CASSPTGGVPDTQYF.

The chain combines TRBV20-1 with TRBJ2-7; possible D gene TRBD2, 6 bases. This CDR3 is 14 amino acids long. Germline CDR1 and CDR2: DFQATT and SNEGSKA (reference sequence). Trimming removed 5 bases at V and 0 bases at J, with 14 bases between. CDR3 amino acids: CSAGDSLSSYEQYF. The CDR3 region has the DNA TGCAGTGCTGGGGACTCCCTGAGCTCCTACGAGCAGTACTTC.

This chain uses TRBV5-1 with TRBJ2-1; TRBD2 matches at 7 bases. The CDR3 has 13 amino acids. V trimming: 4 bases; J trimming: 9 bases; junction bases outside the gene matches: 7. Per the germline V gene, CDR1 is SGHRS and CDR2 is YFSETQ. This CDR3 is CASSTIPGGEQFF. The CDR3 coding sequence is TGCGCCAGCAGCACGATACCGGGGGGTGAGCAGTTCTTC.

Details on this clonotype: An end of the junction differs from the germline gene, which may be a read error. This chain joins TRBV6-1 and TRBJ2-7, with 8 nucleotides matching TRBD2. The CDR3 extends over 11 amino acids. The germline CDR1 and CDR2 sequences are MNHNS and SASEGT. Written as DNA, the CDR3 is TGTGCCACCAGTGTTAGCGGGGACTTTGACTTC. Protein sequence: CATSVSGDFDF.

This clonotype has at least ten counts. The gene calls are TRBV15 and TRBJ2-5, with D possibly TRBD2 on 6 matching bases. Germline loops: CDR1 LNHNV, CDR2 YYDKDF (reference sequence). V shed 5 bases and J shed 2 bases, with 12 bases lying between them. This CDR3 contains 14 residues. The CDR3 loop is CATSRRTIQETQYF. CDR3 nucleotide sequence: TGTGCCACCAGCCGAAGGACTATTCAAGAGACCCAGTACTTC.

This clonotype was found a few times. The chain's CDR3 is CASSFPGPYNQPQHF. The CDR3 DNA sequence: TGTGCCAGCAGTTTCCCCGGGCCTTACAATCAGCCCCAGCATTTT. V and J are TRBV28 and TRBJ1-5, with D hard to call. CDR1 and CDR2 from the germline V gene are MDHEN and SYDVKM. The CDR3 extends over 15 amino acids. Trimming took off 3 bases at V and 3 bases at J, with 12 bases between the two ends.

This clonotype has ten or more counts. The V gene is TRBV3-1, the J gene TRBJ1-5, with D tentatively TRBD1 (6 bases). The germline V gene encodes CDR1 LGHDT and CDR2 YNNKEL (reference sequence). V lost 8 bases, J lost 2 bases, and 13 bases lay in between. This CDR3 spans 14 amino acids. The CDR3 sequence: CASSQGSGNQPQHF. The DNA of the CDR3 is TGTGCCAGCTCTCAGGGGAGTGGCAATCAGCCCCAGCATTTT.

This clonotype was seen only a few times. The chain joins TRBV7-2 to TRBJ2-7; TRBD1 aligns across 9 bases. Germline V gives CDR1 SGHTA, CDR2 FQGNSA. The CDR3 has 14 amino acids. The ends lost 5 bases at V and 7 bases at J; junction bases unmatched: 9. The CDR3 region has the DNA TGTGCCAGCAGCCCGGGGACAGGGACGGGGGAGCAGTACTTC. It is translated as CASSPGTGTGEQYF.

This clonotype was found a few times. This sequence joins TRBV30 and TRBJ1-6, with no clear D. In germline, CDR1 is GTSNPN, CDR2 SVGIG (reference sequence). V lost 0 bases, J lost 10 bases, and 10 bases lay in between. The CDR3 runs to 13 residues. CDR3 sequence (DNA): TGTGCCTGGAGTGTACAGCAAGGATCACCCCTCCACTTT. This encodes CAWSVQQGSPLHF.

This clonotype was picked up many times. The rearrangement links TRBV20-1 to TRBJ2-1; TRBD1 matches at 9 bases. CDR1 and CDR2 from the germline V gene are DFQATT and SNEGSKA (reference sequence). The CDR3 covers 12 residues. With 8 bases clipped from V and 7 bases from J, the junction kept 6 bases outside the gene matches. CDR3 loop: CSTNRGLNEQFF. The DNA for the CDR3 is TGCAGTACCAACAGGGGGCTGAATGAGCAGTTCTTC.

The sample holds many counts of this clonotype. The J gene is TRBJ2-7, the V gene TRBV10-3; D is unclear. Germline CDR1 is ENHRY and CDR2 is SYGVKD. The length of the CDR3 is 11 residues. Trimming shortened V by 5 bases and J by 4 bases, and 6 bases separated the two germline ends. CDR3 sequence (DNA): TGTGCCATCAGTCCAGAATACGAGCAGTACTTC. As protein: CAISPEYEQYF.

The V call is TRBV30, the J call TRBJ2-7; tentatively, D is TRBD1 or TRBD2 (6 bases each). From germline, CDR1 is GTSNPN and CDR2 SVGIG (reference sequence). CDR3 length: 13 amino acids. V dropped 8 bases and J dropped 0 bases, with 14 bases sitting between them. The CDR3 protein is CAILRGDSYEQYF. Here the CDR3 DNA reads TGTGCCATACTGAGGGGGGACTCCTACGAGCAGTACTTC.

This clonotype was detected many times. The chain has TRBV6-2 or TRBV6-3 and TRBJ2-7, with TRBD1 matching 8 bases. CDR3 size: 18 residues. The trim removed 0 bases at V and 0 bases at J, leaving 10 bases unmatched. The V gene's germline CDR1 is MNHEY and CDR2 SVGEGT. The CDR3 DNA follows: TGTGCCAGCAGTTACTCGAATTTGAGACAGGGGAGCTCCTACGAGCAGTACTTC. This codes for CASSYSNLRQGSSYEQYF.

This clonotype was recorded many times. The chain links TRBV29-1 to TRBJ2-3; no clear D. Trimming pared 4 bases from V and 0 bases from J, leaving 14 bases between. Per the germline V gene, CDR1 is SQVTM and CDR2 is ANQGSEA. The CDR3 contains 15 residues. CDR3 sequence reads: CSVVRSAFSTDTQYF. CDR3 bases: TGCAGCGTTGTTCGGTCGGCTTTTAGCACAGATACGCAGTATTTT.

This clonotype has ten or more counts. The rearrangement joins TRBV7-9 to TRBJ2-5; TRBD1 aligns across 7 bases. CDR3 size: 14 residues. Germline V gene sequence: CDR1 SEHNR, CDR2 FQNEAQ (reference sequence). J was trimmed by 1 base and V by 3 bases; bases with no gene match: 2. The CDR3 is CASSFRDSQETQYF. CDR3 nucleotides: TGTGCCAGCAGCTTCCGGGACAGCCAAGAGACCCAGTACTTC.

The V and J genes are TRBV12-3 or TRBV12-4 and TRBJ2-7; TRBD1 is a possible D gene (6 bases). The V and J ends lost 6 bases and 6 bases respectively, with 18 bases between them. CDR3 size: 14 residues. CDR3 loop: CASSHDRPEGEQYF. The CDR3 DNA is TGTGCCAGCAGCCACGACAGGCCGGAAGGCGAGCAGTACTTC.

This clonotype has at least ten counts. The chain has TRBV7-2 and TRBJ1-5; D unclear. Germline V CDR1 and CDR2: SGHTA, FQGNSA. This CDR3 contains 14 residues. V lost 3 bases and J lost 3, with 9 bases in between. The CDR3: CASSLGSTNQPQHF. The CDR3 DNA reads TGTGCCAGCAGCTTGGGGTCTACCAATCAGCCCCAGCATTTT.

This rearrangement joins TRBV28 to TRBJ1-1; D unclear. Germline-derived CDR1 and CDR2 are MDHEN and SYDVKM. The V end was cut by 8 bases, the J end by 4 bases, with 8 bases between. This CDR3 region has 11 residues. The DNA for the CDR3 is TGTGCCAGCTTATCCTTCACTGAAGCTTTCTTT. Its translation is CASLSFTEAFF.

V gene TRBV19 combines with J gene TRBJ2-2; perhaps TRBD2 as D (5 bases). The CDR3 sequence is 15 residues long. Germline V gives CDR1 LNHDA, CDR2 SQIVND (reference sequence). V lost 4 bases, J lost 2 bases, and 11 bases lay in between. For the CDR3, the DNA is TGTGCCAGTAGTAATAAGGCGGGTAACACCGGGGAGCTGTTTTTT. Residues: CASSNKAGNTGELFF.